This T cell receptor (beta chain) originates from a study of blood T cells in healthy people across ages. This clonotype was observed many times. With a J-beta primer mix and a sample-barcoded 5' primer, a second PCR ran about 7 to 12 cycles. Via MiXCR, TCRdb re-called the 5' RACE reads, giving one row per CDR3 protein. The sample records some 930,000 distinct CDR3 sequences, around 29% being singletons. Per the germline V gene, CDR1 is SGHTA and CDR2 is FQGNSA. There are 17 residues in the CDR3. V was pared by 5 bases and J by 4 bases, with 23 bases between. Separately, the same data were catalogued under a study of T cells of mothers and their children. This second study notes: Per child, roughly 3 million TCR beta CDR3 reads were obtained, against over 8 million per mother.

What was sequenced was blood. This TCR derives from a woman between 40 and 55 years old in good health. V and J are TRBV7-2 and TRBJ2-5; unclear D gene. The CDR3 sequence: CASSPNWPSEAVETQYF. CDR3 in DNA: TGTGCCAGCAGCCCGAACTGGCCAAGCGAGGCGGTAGAGACCCAGTACTTC.